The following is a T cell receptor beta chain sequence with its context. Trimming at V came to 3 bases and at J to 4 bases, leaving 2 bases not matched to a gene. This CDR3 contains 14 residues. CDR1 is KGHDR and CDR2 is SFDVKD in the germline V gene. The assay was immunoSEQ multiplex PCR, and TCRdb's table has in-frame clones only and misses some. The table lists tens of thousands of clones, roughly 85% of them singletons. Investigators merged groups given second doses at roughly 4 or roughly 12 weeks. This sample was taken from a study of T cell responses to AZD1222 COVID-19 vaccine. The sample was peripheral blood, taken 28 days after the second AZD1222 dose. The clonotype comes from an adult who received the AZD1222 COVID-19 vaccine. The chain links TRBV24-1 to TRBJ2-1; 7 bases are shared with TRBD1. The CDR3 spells CATSDGQAYNEQFF. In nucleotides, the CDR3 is TGTGCCACCAGTGATGGACAGGCGTACAATGAGCAGTTCTTC.